The rows below give T cell receptor beta chains drawn from one sample of a study of blood T cell repertoires in COVID-19. Generated by immunoSEQ multiplex PCR, the TCRdb table keeps only in-frame clones and is missing some. The sample consists of about 220,000 clones, about nine tenths of them appearing once. Material: PBMCs or T cells enriched from blood (not recorded which). These receptors were obtained from a woman in her thirties or forties with acute COVID-19. CDR3s include the opening cysteine and the closing phenylalanine or tryptophan. Each record gives: J gene, D gene, clone size, V gene, CDR3 DNA, CDR3 protein. The D gene is left open where the match is weak. Size is stated for part of the rows, as once, few or many counts, or as a class when the clone is expanded.

TRBJ1-2 . . TRBV29-1 TGCAGCGTTGAAGTTGGAGCAGGGTATAACTATGGCTACACCTTC CSVEVGAGYNYGYTF
TRBJ2-3 TRBD2 . TRBV2 TGTGCCAGCAGTGTGGCGCGGGGGGGGGCAGATACGCAGTATTTT CASSVARGGADTQYF
TRBJ2-1 TRBD1 once TRBV5-1 TGCGCCAGCAGCTTGAATCCGGGACAGGGTATGGATGAGCAGTTCTTC CASSLNPGQGMDEQFF
TRBJ2-1 . few TRBV24-1 TGTGCCACCAGTGACCCCAGCGGGCTGGGGGATGAGCAGTTCTTC CATSDPSGLGDEQFF
TRBJ1-1 . . TRBV12-5 TGTGCTAGTGGTTTGGTATGGGGGGATTTGGCTGAAGCTTTCTTT CASGLVWGDLAEAFF
TRBJ1-3 . . TRBV7-7 TGTGCCAGCAGCGGACGGTGGGGAGAAGGAAACACCATATATTTT CASSGRWGEGNTIYF
TRBJ1-4 . . TRBV19 TGTGCCAGTAGCCCCTTCCAGGCTAATGAAAAACTGTTTTTT CASSPFQANEKLFF
TRBJ1-2 TRBD1 . TRBV7-2 TGTGCCAGCAGCTCCGGCAGGGGGCGCTCCCCTGGCTACACCTTC CASSSGRGRSPGYTF
TRBJ1-1 TRBD1 . TRBV27 TGTGCCAGCAGTCGAGACAGGGGGCGACGGAACACTGAAGCTTTCTTT CASSRDRGRRNTEAFF
TRBJ1-5 TRBD1 few TRBV6-5 TGTGCCAGCAGTCGGACAGGGGAAGATCAGCCCCAGCATTTT CASSRTGEDQPQHF
TRBJ1-1 TRBD1 . TRBV6-2/TRBV6-3 TGTGCCAGCAGTTTGACAGGGCACACTGAAGCTTTCTTT CASSLTGHTEAFF
TRBJ1-2 . . TRBV7-2 TGTGCCAGCAGGGCCGGCAGGGGAGTGGATGGCTACACCTTC CASRAGRGVDGYTF
TRBJ1-2 . . TRBV18 TGTGCCAGCTCGCAAATCCCCACCGGGACGGGAGCTAACTATGGCTACACCTTC CASSQIPTGTGANYGYTF
TRBJ1-6 TRBD1 . TRBV4-2 TGTGCCAGCAGCCAAGCTGGGACAGGGTTGCGGTCACCCCTCCACTTT CASSQAGTGLRSPLHF
TRBJ1-2 . . TRBV3-1/TRBV3-2 TGTGCCAGCAGGCGGGACGGTCGTAACTATGGCTACACCTTC CASRRDGRNYGYTF
TRBJ2-2 TRBD1 few TRBV6-6 TGTGCCAGCAGTTACTCACAGGGGGACGACACCGGGGAGCTGTTTTTT CASSYSQGDDTGELFF
TRBJ1-1 . . TRBV29-1 TGCAGCGTTGAGGAAGGGGCCAACACTGAAGCTTTCTTT CSVEEGANTEAFF
TRBJ2-4 . . TRBV20-1 TGCAGTGCCAGTATAGGGGGCAAAAACATTCAGTACTTC CSASIGGKNIQYF
TRBJ2-2 . . TRBV19 TGTGCCAGTAGTATGCTCGGGGGGCTGGCCGGGGAGCTGTTTTTT CASSMLGGLAGELFF
TRBJ1-6 TRBD1 . TRBV19 TGTGCCAGTAAAACCGGGACAGGGAATTCACCCCTCCACTTT CASKTGTGNSPLHF
TRBJ1-5 TRBD1 once TRBV27 TGTGCCAGCAGTCCCCGGACAGGGGGCAATCAGCCCCAGCATTTT CASSPRTGGNQPQHF
TRBJ2-1 TRBD1 few TRBV5-1 TGCGCCAGCAGCTTGAAGGTGGGGACAGGGGGTTACGATGAGCAGTTCTTC CASSLKVGTGGYDEQFF
TRBJ1-1 TRBD1 . TRBV28 TGTGCCAGCAGTTTACCACTCATCACAGGGGAGAACACTGAAGCTTTCTTT CASSLPLITGENTEAFF
TRBJ1-1 . . TRBV21-1 TGTGCCACAGGGGACAGGGGAGTTTCGGACACTGAAGCTTTCTTT CATGDRGVSDTEAFF
TRBJ1-6 TRBD1 . TRBV9 TGTGCCAGCAGCGTAGCCCCGACCGGGACAGGGGTTTCACCCCTCCACTTT CASSVAPTGTGVSPLHF
TRBJ1-3 . few TRBV13 TGTGCCAGCAGCCACCGTCCCGGGTCTGGAAACACCATATATTTT CASSHRPGSGNTIYF
TRBJ1-2 . . TRBV11-2 TGTGCCAGCAGCTTAATGTCCCGGAGGTACTATGGCTACACCTTC CASSLMSRRYYGYTF
TRBJ1-5 . . TRBV9 TGTGCCAGCAGCGTAGGCGGGGGAGGAAATCAGCCCCAGCATTTT CASSVGGGGNQPQHF
TRBJ2-4 . once TRBV5-6 TGTGCCAGCAGCTTGGCTGTAAACATTCAGTACTTC CASSLAVNIQYF
TRBJ2-1 TRBD1 few TRBV27 TGTGCCACCATACAGGGGGGCAATGAGCAGTTCTTC CATIQGGNEQFF
TRBJ1-1 . . TRBV5-4 TGTGCCAGCAGCTTTTCGGGTGGTGGGAGGGACACTGAAGCTTTCTTT CASSFSGGGRDTEAFF
TRBJ1-2 . . TRBV7-3 TGTGCCAGCAGCTCTGACGCCTTCTCCGGGGACTACACCTTC CASSSDAFSGDYTF
TRBJ1-3 . . TRBV11-2 TGTGCCAGCAGCTTAGATGCCCCCACGGGGAACACCATATATTTT CASSLDAPTGNTIYF
TRBJ1-1 . . TRBV7-9 TGTGCCAGCAGCTTACCCTCTGAAGCTTTCTTT CASSLPSEAFF
TRBJ1-1 . few TRBV2 TGTGCCAGCGAACACCCCAGCCAGGTCGTTGAAGCTTTCTTT CASEHPSQVVEAFF
TRBJ1-1 . . TRBV24-1 TGTGCCACCAGTGATTCAAAAGACAAGAACACTGAAGCTTTCTTT CATSDSKDKNTEAFF
TRBJ2-3 . . TRBV25-1 TGTGCCAGCAGAGAAGGGAGAGCAACGCAGTATTTT CASREGRATQYF
TRBJ2-1 TRBD1 . TRBV24-1 TGTGCCACCAGTGATTTGAGGACAGGGGCGGTGGTCGGTGAGCAGTTCTTC CATSDLRTGAVVGEQFF
TRBJ2-1 . . TRBV11-2 TGTGCCAGCAGCTTAGAACTCAGTCGGGATGAGCAGTTCTTC CASSLELSRDEQFF
TRBJ1-1 TRBD1 . TRBV5-5 TGTGCCAGCATTGGGACAGGGAAAGGTGAAGCTTTCTTT CASIGTGKGEAFF
TRBJ1-1 TRBD1 . TRBV9 TGTGCCAGCAGCGTAGCTGGAACAGGGGGGGCTTTCTTT CASSVAGTGGAFF
TRBJ2-2 . . TRBV14 TGTGCCAGCAGCCAACAACTAGTGTCGACCGGGGAGCTGTTTTTT CASSQQLVSTGELFF
TRBJ1-1 TRBD1 . TRBV3-1/TRBV3-2 TGTGCCAGCAGCTCTCTGAACAGGGGGCACGGGGCTTTCTTT CASSSLNRGHGAFF